What follows are 27 T cell receptor beta chains derived from one specimen sequenced in a study of blood T cell repertoires in COVID-19. Clones were read by immunoSEQ multiplex PCR, and TCRdb kept only the in-frame ones, dropping some. The sample shows approximately 290,000 clones, 80% to 90% of them seen only once. What was sequenced was PBMCs or T cells enriched from blood (not recorded which). The receptors derive from a woman in her thirties who had recovered from COVID-19.

The V gene is TRBV2, the J gene TRBJ2-7, with TRBD2 as a possible D gene (5 bases). The CDR3 spans 13 residues. V dropped 11 bases and J dropped 0 bases, with 14 bases sitting between them. CDR1 SNHLY and CDR2 FYNNEI come from the germline V gene. CDR3 bases: TGTGCCGGACTCAATGAAGGCTCCTACGAGCAGTACTTC. It codes for CAGLNEGSYEQYF.

The chain combines TRBV7-9 with TRBJ1-4; D remains unclear. The CDR3 extends over 15 amino acids. Trimming left V 1 base short and J 8 bases short, with 14 bases between. Germline CDR1 is SEHNR and CDR2 is FQNEAQ (reference sequence). The CDR3 reads CASSLGGKGDEKLFF. The DNA of the CDR3 is TGTGCCAGCAGCTTAGGAGGGAAAGGAGACGAAAAACTGTTTTTT.

The rearrangement links TRBV28 to TRBJ1-1, with 7 bases aligning to TRBD1. Unmatched junction bases numbered 6, after V lost 4 bases and J lost 4 bases. CDR1 and CDR2 from the germline V gene are MDHEN and SYDVKM. The length of the CDR3 is 14 residues. The CDR3 DNA reads as TGTGCCAGCAGTTATCGACAGGGCACCACTGAAGCTTTCTTT. This gives the protein CASSYRQGTTEAFF.

Here the CDR3 reads CASSTRGDPMKFF. CDR3 bases: TGTGCCAGCTCCACCAGGGGGGATCCCATGAAGTTCTTC. This sequence joins TRBV18 and TRBJ2-1; D might be TRBD1 (7 bases). Germline assignment: CDR1 KGHSH and CDR2 LQKENI. Trimming pared 6 bases from V and 14 bases from J, leaving 20 bases between. The CDR3 totals 13 residues.

The V call is TRBV5-1, the J call TRBJ1-1; D unclear. Germline V lookup: CDR1 SGHRS, CDR2 YFSETQ. The CDR3 sequence is 16 residues long. V shed 2 bases and J shed 2 bases, with 16 bases lying between them. CDR3 region: CASSLTAELRNTEAFF. The CDR3 DNA follows: TGCGCCAGCAGCTTAACAGCGGAGCTTCGTAACACTGAAGCTTTCTTT.

This clone has just one count. V gene TRBV7-9 combines with J gene TRBJ2-7, with D maybe TRBD2 (7 bases). Per the germline V gene, CDR1 is SEHNR and CDR2 is FQNEAQ (reference sequence). V gave up 1 base and J gave up 2 bases, with 24 bases separating them. The CDR3 loop spans 19 amino acids. The CDR3 DNA is TGTGCCAGCAGCTTAGGGGGGGGGCCGCGCTCCGGCCCTACCTACGAGCAGTACTTC. It yields the protein CASSLGGGPRSGPTYEQYF.

V is TRBV9 and J is TRBJ1-6; D call uncertain. CDR1 and CDR2 from the germline V gene are SGDLS and YYNGEE. This CDR3 is 16 amino acids long. The ends were cut back, 0 bases at V and 4 bases at J, with 11 bases in the middle. CDR3 loop: CASSVGQANYNSPLHF. CDR3 coding DNA: TGTGCCAGCAGCGTAGGGCAGGCGAATTATAATTCACCCCTCCACTTT.

This chain joins TRBV11-2 and TRBJ2-5, with D perhaps TRBD1 (5 bases). The germline CDR1 and CDR2 sequences are SGHAT and FQNNGV. This CDR3 has 13 residues. Trimming stripped 3 bases from V and 2 bases from J, with 7 bases between. In DNA form, the CDR3 reads TGTGCCAGCAGCTTTGACAGTCAAGAGACCCAGTACTTC. It encodes CASSFDSQETQYF.

This clone was detected only once. V is TRBV5-6 and J is TRBJ1-6; D not certain. This CDR3 comprises 15 residues. From germline, CDR1 is SGHDT and CDR2 YYEEEE. Trimming took off 4 bases at V and 10 bases at J, with 18 bases between the two ends. This CDR3 is CASSPHLKGGSPLHF. CDR3 DNA sequence: TGTGCCAGCAGCCCCCACCTAAAGGGAGGGTCACCCCTCCACTTT.

The chain joins TRBV9 to TRBJ2-3; D is unclear. The V end was cut by 7 bases, the J end by 1 base, with 10 bases between. The CDR3 spans 13 residues. CDR1 and CDR2 (germline): SGDLS, YYNGEE. The CDR3 protein is CASAGARTDTQYF. In nucleotides, the CDR3 is TGTGCCAGCGCTGGAGCCCGCACAGATACGCAGTATTTT. The whole variable domain, filled in from reference TRBV9 and TRBJ2-3, reads DSGVTQTPKHLITATGQRVTLRCSPRSGDLSVYWYQQSLDQGLQFLIQYYNGEERAKGNILERFSAQQFPDLHSELNLSSLELGDSALYFCASAGARTDTQYFGPGTRLTVL.

The rearrangement links TRBV3-1 (or the pseudogene TRBV3-2) to TRBJ1-3, with D unresolved. CDR1 LGHDT and CDR2 YNNKEL come from the germline V gene (reference sequence). CDR3 length: 18 amino acids. V lost 0 bases, J lost 0 bases, and 15 bases lay in between. The DNA of the CDR3 is TGTGCCAGCAGCCAAGATTTAACCCCCGGGTCCTCTGGAAACACCATATATTTT. Protein: CASSQDLTPGSSGNTIYF.

The genes are TRBV20-1 and TRBJ1-5; perhaps TRBD1 as D (6 bases). V lost 4 bases and J 6 bases, leaving 7 bases between the germline ends. This CDR3 region has 11 residues. Per the germline V gene, CDR1 is DFQATT and CDR2 is SNEGSKA (reference sequence). CDR3 bases: TGCAGTGCTACAGGGGCTCAGCCCCAGCATTTT. Its protein product is CSATGAQPQHF.

The CDR3 region is CATRDLSGAFF. The CDR3, as DNA: TGTGCCACCCGGGACTTGAGTGGCGCTTTCTTT. The chain combines TRBV27 with TRBJ1-1, with D perhaps matching TRBD1 (5 bases). This CDR3 region has 11 residues. In germline, CDR1 is MNHEY, CDR2 SMNVEV (reference sequence). Deletions cut 10 bases from V and 11 bases from J, with 17 bases between.

V is TRBV7-8 and J is TRBJ1-5; TRBD1 matches at 8 bases. The CDR3 is 15 residues long. With 3 bases clipped from V and 6 bases from J, the junction kept 7 bases outside the gene matches. Per germline, CDR1 SGHVS and CDR2 FQNEAQ. The CDR3 DNA reads as TGTGCCAGCAGCTTGTACAGGGGGGAGAGTCAGCCCCAGCATTTT. This encodes CASSLYRGESQPQHF.

The rearrangement joins TRBV2 to TRBJ1-1; 8 bases match TRBD1. The CDR3 consists of 14 residues. The V gene's germline CDR1 is SNHLY and CDR2 FYNNEI. With V trimmed by 6 bases and J by 4 bases, 7 bases remained unmatched. The CDR3 sequence: CASRADRVLTEAFF. The CDR3 DNA sequence: TGTGCCAGCAGGGCGGACAGGGTCCTCACTGAAGCTTTCTTT. The complete variable domain, with remaining parts taken from reference TRBV2 and TRBJ1-1, reads EPEVTQTPSHQVTQMGQEVILRCVPISNHLYFYWYRQILGQKVEFLVSFYNNEISEKSEIFDDQFSVERPDGSNFTLKIRSTKLEDSAMYFCASRADRVLTEAFFGQGTRLTVV.

The V and J genes are TRBV2 and TRBJ2-5; D is unclear. The CDR3 has 14 residues. V lost 1 base, J lost 3 bases, and 9 bases lay in between. Germline CDR1 and CDR2: SNHLY and FYNNEI. The CDR3 DNA sequence: TGTGCCAGCAGTGAAGACTTACGAGAAGAGACCCAGTACTTC. As protein: CASSEDLREETQYF.

This clone was counted a single time. V usage is TRBV6-4 and J usage is TRBJ1-2, with D unresolved. Trimming shortened V by 2 bases and J by 0 bases, and 10 bases separated the two germline ends. Per the germline V gene, CDR1 is MRHNA and CDR2 is SNTAGT. CDR3 length equals 15 residues. CDR3 protein: CASSDPGSPNYGYTF. The CDR3 DNA sequence: TGTGCCAGCAGTGACCCAGGCAGTCCTAACTATGGCTACACCTTC.

The chain combines TRBV11-2 with TRBJ1-5, with no clear D. The V end lost 4 bases, the J end lost 3 bases, and 13 bases lay between the germline ends. Germline CDR1 and CDR2: SGHAT and FQNNGV. The CDR3 has 15 amino acids. The CDR3, as DNA: TGTGCCAGCAGCTCCGACGGGGTGGCCAATCAGCCCCAGCATTTT. Residues: CASSSDGVANQPQHF.

The chain couples TRBV11-2 to TRBJ2-7; unclear D gene. Germline V lookup: CDR1 SGHAT, CDR2 FQNNGV. There are 11 residues in the CDR3. Trimming pared 1 base from V and 9 bases from J, leaving 7 bases between. The DNA for the CDR3 is TGTGCCAGCAGCTTAGCTGGCGGGCAGTACTTC. Its protein product is CASSLAGGQYF.

The J gene is TRBJ1-1, the V gene TRBV6-5; possibly TRBD1 for D (6 bases). There are 14 residues in the CDR3. Trimming pared 6 bases from V and 3 bases from J, leaving 14 bases between. The V gene's germline CDR1 is MNHEY and CDR2 SVGAGI. The CDR3 spells CASRLQGKHTEAFF. CDR3 sequence (DNA): TGTGCCAGCAGATTACAGGGTAAACACACTGAAGCTTTCTTT.

The chain links TRBV30 to TRBJ1-2; 8 nucleotides agree with TRBD1. CDR1 and CDR2 from the germline V gene are GTSNPN and SVGIG (reference sequence). J was trimmed by 4 bases and V by 2 bases; bases with no gene match: 6. The CDR3 length is 14 residues. DNA for the CDR3: TGTGCCTGGAGTTCAGGGGGCGCAGGCTATGGCTACACCTTC. Protein: CAWSSGGAGYGYTF.

The chain is built from TRBV29-1 and TRBJ1-5; D gene uncertain. CDR1 is SQVTM and CDR2 is ANQGSEA in the germline V gene. This CDR3 contains 14 residues. V lost 5 bases and J 6 bases, leaving 17 bases between the germline ends. The CDR3 bases are TGCAGCGTTCGGGTGACTGATCCTGGTCAGCCCCAGCATTTT. This gives the protein CSVRVTDPGQPQHF.

The chain joins TRBV5-1 to TRBJ1-3; D is undetermined. Trimming stripped 3 bases from V and 2 bases from J, with 15 bases between. This CDR3 spans 16 amino acids. Germline CDR1 is SGHRS and CDR2 is YFSETQ. The CDR3 region has the DNA TGCGCCAGCAGCTCCCATCAATTAGCCGCTGGAAACACCATATATTTT. It specifies CASSSHQLAAGNTIYF.

The DNA for the CDR3 is TGTGCCAGTAGTATTATAGGGACAGGGACCGATACGCAGTATTTT. Translated, it gives CASSIIGTGTDTQYF. The chain employs TRBV19 and TRBJ2-3, with TRBD1 matching over 9 bases. The germline gives CDR1 LNHDA, CDR2 SQIVND (reference sequence). The length of the CDR3 is 15 residues. V shed 3 bases and J 6 bases; nucleotides not matched to a gene: 7.

The chain links TRBV7-2 to TRBJ2-5; 7 bases align to TRBD1. The CDR3 has 15 amino acids. Germline lookup yields CDR1 SGHTA and CDR2 FQGNSA. V dropped 1 base and J dropped 4; count of bases not matched to a gene: 6. CDR3 in amino acids: CASSLVFAGGETQYF. As DNA, the CDR3 is TGTGCCAGCAGCTTAGTGTTCGCAGGGGGAGAGACCCAGTACTTC.

This chain uses TRBV5-8 with TRBJ2-3, with TRBD2 matching 13 bases. CDR1 is SGHTS, CDR2 YDEGEE, per germline. This CDR3 has 17 residues. J gave up 1 base and V 4 bases, and 6 bases lay outside the gene matches. Written as DNA, the CDR3 is TGTGCCAGCAGCCGGGGACTAGCGGGATTTGGCACAGATACGCAGTATTTT. Translation gives CASSRGLAGFGTDTQYF. Full variable domain (missing parts from reference TRBV5-8 and TRBJ2-3): EAGVTQSPTHLIKTRGQQATLRCSPISGHTSVYWYQQALGLGLQFLLWYDEGEERNRGNFPPRFSGRQFPNYSSELNVNALELEDSALYLCASSRGLAGFGTDTQYFGPGTRLTVL.

CDR3 nucleotide sequence: TGTGCCAGTAGTATTGACAGATACGAGCAGTACTTC. Its protein is CASSIDRYEQYF. This chain uses TRBV19 with TRBJ2-7; D possibly corresponds to TRBD1 (5 bases). This CDR3 spans 12 amino acids. Germline V gene lookup returns CDR1 LNHDA and CDR2 SQIVND (reference sequence). Trimming removed 3 bases at V and 4 bases at J, with 7 bases between.